This TCR beta chain appears in the sequencing data of a study of identical twins. Points from the study as a whole: The same donors were not followed; conclusions instead depended on cross-sectional statistical analysis.

The table lists this clonotype with a few counts. The antigen remains undetermined. Deletions cut 3 bases from V and 5 bases from J, with 5 bases between. Germline V gene data show CDR1 as LGHDT and CDR2 as YNNKEL (reference sequence). The CDR3 has 11 residues. TCRdb reprocessed the 5' RACE reads with MiXCR, giving one entry per CDR3 protein. The sample includes roughly 190,000 distinct CDR3 sequences, roughly 15% of them seen just once. The data were also submitted as part of a second study, on T cells expressing NK-cell markers. That paper states: Sorted CD3+CD56+NKG2C+, CD3+CD56+NKG2C- and CD3+CD56-NKG2C+ T-cell subsets were beta-chain profiled.

The chain uses TRBV3-1 and TRBJ2-7, with D hard to call. The sequence derives from a woman aged 18-29 years in good health. Material for sequencing was CD8+ T cells sorted from blood. Here the CDR3 DNA reads TGTGCCAGCAGCCAGTACCACGAGCAGTACTTC. This encodes CASSQYHEQYF.